The next 19 T cell receptor beta chains were all read from a single sample in a study of T cell responses to AZD1222 COVID-19 vaccine. Sequencing used immunoSEQ multiplex PCR; TCRdb keeps in-frame clones, though not all of them. Among some 48,000 clones listed, about 86% were seen once. The starting material was peripheral blood, obtained 28 days after the second AZD1222 dose. These receptors all stem from an adult who received the AZD1222 COVID-19 vaccine.

The chain combines TRBV19 with TRBJ1-1; D is unresolved. Trimming stripped 2 bases from V and 2 bases from J, with 6 bases between. Germline CDR1 LNHDA, CDR2 SQIVND (reference sequence). The CDR3 covers 13 residues. The CDR3 here is CASSISGNTEAFF. In DNA form, the CDR3 reads TGTGCCAGTAGTATAAGTGGAAACACTGAAGCTTTCTTT. Full variable domain (remainder filled in from reference TRBV19 and TRBJ1-1): DGGITQSPKYLFRKEGQNVTLSCEQNLNHDAMYWYRQDPGQGLRLIYYSQIVNDFQKGDIAEGYSVSREKKESFPLTVTSAQKNPTAFYLCASSISGNTEAFFGQGTRLTVV.

The chain recombines TRBV29-1 with TRBJ2-1, with TRBD2 matching over 7 bases. The V and J ends lost 6 bases and 6 bases, in that order; junction bases with no gene match: 11. The CDR3 totals 14 residues. In germline, CDR1 is SQVTM, CDR2 ANQGSEA. The CDR3 bases are TGCAGCGTGGAAAGCGGGGCCCTCTCCAATGAGCAGTTCTTC. Translation gives CSVESGALSNEQFF.

This clone has only one observation. The CDR3 nucleotides read TGTGCCTCAACCGACAGGAATCAGCCCCAGCATTTT. Encoded protein: CASTDRNQPQHF. The genes are TRBV10-3 and TRBJ1-5; a possible D gene is TRBD1 (6 bases). The germline V gene has CDR1 ENHRY and CDR2 SYGVKD. Trimming left V 11 bases short and J 4 bases short, with 12 bases between. This CDR3 is built from 12 residues.

V usage is TRBV19 and J usage is TRBJ2-1; TRBD2 matches 13 bases. The length of the CDR3 is 16 residues. V dropped 4 bases and J dropped 7; count of bases not matched to a gene: 7. Germline CDR1 reads LNHDA; CDR2 reads SQIVND (reference sequence). For the CDR3, the DNA is TGTGCCAGTAGTACCCGGACTAGCGGGAGAACGAATGAGCAGTTCTTC. Translated, it gives CASSTRTSGRTNEQFF.

This sequence joins TRBV18 and TRBJ2-2; 7 nucleotides line up with TRBD2. The junction had 1 base not matched to a gene; V was cut back by 3 bases and J by 6 bases. The germline V gene encodes CDR1 KGHSH and CDR2 LQKENI. The CDR3 has 13 amino acids. The CDR3 nucleotides are TGTGCCAGCTCACCGGCGGGAGCCGGGGAGCTGTTTTTT. Amino acids: CASSPAGAGELFF.

The CDR3, as DNA: TGTGCCAGCAGCTTGGAGGGCGGAACTTCCTACGAGCAGTACTTC. As protein: CASSLEGGTSYEQYF. The chain carries TRBV7-3 and TRBJ2-7; maybe TRBD2 (6 bases). Looked up from germline, CDR1 is SGHTA and CDR2 is FQGTGA. The germline V and J ends were trimmed by 3 bases and 1 base, with 13 bases remaining between them. The CDR3 length is 15 residues.

The chain carries TRBV25-1 and TRBJ2-3, with D tentatively TRBD2 (6 bases). Trimming shortened V by 0 bases and J by 4 bases, and 14 bases separated the two germline ends. This CDR3 comprises 16 residues. Germline V lookup: CDR1 MGHDK, CDR2 SYGVNS. The CDR3 region has the DNA TGTGCCAGCAGTGAATACCCTAGGAGGGAGCCAGATACGCAGTATTTT. Translating it yields CASSEYPRREPDTQYF.

The J gene is TRBJ2-3, the V gene TRBV11-3; D is undetermined. CDR3 size: 12 residues. V lost 5 bases and J lost 0, with 3 bases in between. Germline lookup yields CDR1 SGHNT and CDR2 YENEEA. In DNA form, the CDR3 reads TGTGCCAGCAGCACCAGCACAGATACGCAGTATTTT. As protein: CASSTSTDTQYF.

CDR3 in DNA: TGCAGCGTTGAATTTTTTGGTCAAGAGCAGTACTTC. It is translated as CSVEFFGQEQYF. V is TRBV29-1 and J is TRBJ2-7; unclear D gene. Germline CDR1 is SQVTM and CDR2 is ANQGSEA. This CDR3 region has 12 residues. V shed 2 bases and J shed 7 bases, with 12 bases lying between them.

This chain uses TRBV18 with TRBJ1-4; D gene uncertain. The CDR3 has 15 amino acids. The V and J ends lost 2 bases and 5 bases respectively, with 12 bases between them. Germline-derived CDR1 and CDR2 are KGHSH and LQKENI. The CDR3 DNA reads as TGTGCCAGCTCACCAATTCGGGAAGGAAATGAAAAACTGTTTTTT. Its translation: CASSPIREGNEKLFF.

This chain uses TRBV27 with TRBJ2-5; D unclear. Germline V lookup: CDR1 MNHEY, CDR2 SMNVEV (reference sequence). Trimming took 5 bases from V and 5 from J, leaving 15 bases between them. The CDR3 consists of 14 residues. This CDR3 reads CASSTPTRPETQYF. In DNA, the CDR3 is TGTGCCAGCAGTACTCCGACCCGGCCGGAGACCCAGTACTTC.

The chain couples TRBV14 to TRBJ1-2, with D perhaps matching TRBD1 (6 bases). Trimming removed 4 bases at V and 6 bases at J, with 12 bases between. Germline loops: CDR1 SGHDN, CDR2 FVKESK. CDR3 size: 13 residues. The CDR3 sequence: CASSRRGAHGYTF. CDR3 DNA sequence: TGTGCCAGCAGCCGCAGGGGCGCTCATGGCTACACCTTC.

This rearrangement joins TRBV4-1 to TRBJ2-1, with D perhaps assigned TRBD1 or TRBD2 (5 bases each). The V end was cut by 4 bases, the J end by 8 bases, with 18 bases between. The CDR3 is 15 amino acids. Germline-derived CDR1 and CDR2 are MGHRA and YSYEKL. CDR3 sequence (DNA): TGCGCCAGCAGCCCGGGACGAGTGATTGGAGATGAGCAGTTCTTC. It codes for CASSPGRVIGDEQFF.

V and J are TRBV27 and TRBJ2-7, with 8 bases fitting TRBD1. The length of the CDR3 is 15 residues. The germline CDR1 and CDR2 sequences are MNHEY and SMNVEV (reference sequence). The ends lost 6 bases at V and 1 base at J; junction bases unmatched: 8. CDR3 protein: CASSTRDRQSYEQYF. Here the CDR3 DNA reads TGTGCCAGCAGCACCCGGGACAGGCAATCCTACGAGCAGTACTTC.

This sequence joins TRBV7-9 and TRBJ2-2; tentatively, D is TRBD1 or TRBD2 (6 bases each). The CDR3 extends over 18 amino acids. The V and J ends lost 5 bases and 0 bases respectively, with 19 bases between them. From germline, CDR1 is SEHNR and CDR2 FQNEAQ (reference sequence). The CDR3 bases are TGTGCCAGCAGCACTAGGGGGAAGGGAGGAACGAACACCGGGGAGCTGTTTTTT. It translates to CASSTRGKGGTNTGELFF.

This clone was counted between two and nine times. The rearrangement joins TRBV11-3 to TRBJ2-5; D not resolved. Germline V gives CDR1 SGHNT, CDR2 YENEEA. The germline V and J ends were trimmed by 5 bases and 5 bases, with 6 bases remaining between them. The CDR3 contains 11 residues. CDR3 bases: TGTGCCAGCAGCCGCGTCGAGACCCAGTACTTC. Protein: CASSRVETQYF.

The rearrangement links TRBV28 to TRBJ1-4; D may be TRBD1 (6 bases). Per germline, CDR1 MDHEN and CDR2 SYDVKM. The CDR3 is 16 residues long. Trimming took off 6 bases at V and 0 bases at J, with 14 bases between the two ends. The CDR3 reads CASSSPSGATNEKLFF. CDR3 nucleotide sequence: TGTGCCAGCAGCTCCCCCTCAGGGGCAACTAATGAAAAACTGTTTTTT.

The chain employs TRBV19 and TRBJ2-7, with D perhaps TRBD2 (5 bases). The germline CDR1 and CDR2 sequences are LNHDA and SQIVND (reference sequence). Deletions cut 3 bases from V and 5 bases from J, with 8 bases between. The CDR3 consists of 12 residues. In DNA, the CDR3 is TGTGCCAGTAGTATTGGGGAGAACGAGCAGTACTTC. Protein: CASSIGENEQYF. The full variable domain, in which reference TRBV19 and TRBJ2-7 provide the parts outside the CDR3, is DGGITQSPKYLFRKEGQNVTLSCEQNLNHDAMYWYRQDPGQGLRLIYYSQIVNDFQKGDIAEGYSVSREKKESFPLTVTSAQKNPTAFYLCASSIGENEQYFGPGTRLTVT.

The chain combines TRBV27 with TRBJ2-7; no firm D call. This CDR3 region has 15 residues. Germline CDR1 MNHEY, CDR2 SMNVEV (reference sequence). Deletions cut 0 bases from V and 3 bases from J, with 12 bases between. This CDR3 is CASSLSRVGIYEQYF. The CDR3 DNA sequence: TGTGCCAGCAGTTTATCGCGCGTGGGAATCTACGAGCAGTACTTC.